This T cell receptor beta chain was sequenced in a study of cytomegalovirus exposure and HLA in healthy donors. Study summary: Researchers found that about four fifths of 398 genotyped donors fell within the Caucasian-associated ancestry cluster.

Germline V gene sequence: CDR1 SGHAT, CDR2 FQDESV (reference sequence). Trimming removed 3 bases from V and 4 bases from J; junction bases left unmatched: 5. The CDR3 is 15 residues long. The PCR employed 60 Vbeta primers together with 13 Jbeta primers. In the original analysis: In a later analysis, approximately 80 million unique TCR beta chains included roughly 11 million shared by two or more donors. Repertoires were generated with immunoSEQ multiplex PCR, while TCRdb's copy carries only in-frame clones and drops some. V and J calls and clone size follow that table, whereas D and trimming were derived from the DNA. The repertoire holds about 160,000 clones, approximately 79% seen once, with under 1.5% in the top ten. Comment on this clone: Its specificity is not known.

Study observations and caveats: Most likely, a cluster of highly shared sequence variants arose as a sequencing artifact. Association of 16,951 TCR beta sequences with HLA alleles was found at 0.05 false discovery rate in a later analysis.

The sample comprised PBMCs. The sequence came from a man between 60 and 75 years old in good health and CMV-seronegative. This chain joins TRBV11-1 and TRBJ2-1, with 8 bases matching TRBD2. In DNA, the CDR3 is TGTGCCAGCAGCTTCGCGGGAGGCTCGTACAATGAGCAGTTCTTC. Amino acid sequence: CASSFAGGSYNEQFF.